Each of the 14 T cell receptor beta chains below was sequenced from the same sample in a study of blood T cell repertoires in COVID-19. The method was immunoSEQ multiplex PCR; TCRdb's version includes in-frame clones alone and lacks a portion of them. Here the sample spans tens of thousands of clones, under 90% being singletons. Sequencing input: peripheral blood. The receptors were sampled from a human donor in a cohort sampled during active COVID-19.

The chain combines TRBV7-9 with TRBJ2-7, with D possibly TRBD1 on 5 matching bases. CDR1 and CDR2 from the germline V gene are SEHNR and FQNEAQ (reference sequence). The CDR3 consists of 16 residues. Trimming cost V 1 base and J 0 bases, with 13 bases left between them. The CDR3 loop is CASSLVDSSRSYEQYF. CDR3 sequence (DNA): TGTGCCAGCAGCTTAGTTGACAGTTCCCGCTCCTACGAGCAGTACTTC.

The CDR3 coding sequence is TGTGCCAGCAGCGAGGGGACAGCAACGTTCCTTAACTATGGCTACACCTTC. Its translation: CASSEGTATFLNYGYTF. The chain recombines TRBV9 with TRBJ1-2; 7 positions match TRBD1. CDR3 length: 17 amino acids. V shed 3 bases and J 1 base; nucleotides not matched to a gene: 12. The V gene's germline CDR1 is SGDLS and CDR2 YYNGEE.

The chain is built from TRBV7-2 and TRBJ2-1; D is perhaps TRBD1 (5 bases). This CDR3 is built from 17 residues. Looked up from germline, CDR1 is SGHTA and CDR2 is FQGNSA. The V gene lost 1 base and the J gene lost 1 base, with 14 bases spanning the gap. The DNA for the CDR3 is TGTGCCAGCAGCTTAGTAGGTCTCAGGGATTCCTACAATGAGCAGTTCTTC. Amino acids: CASSLVGLRDSYNEQFF. The complete variable domain, with remaining parts taken from reference TRBV7-2 and TRBJ2-1, reads GAGVSQSPSNKVTEKGKDVELRCDPISGHTALYWYRQSLGQGLEFLIYFQGNSAPDKSGLPSDRFSAERTGGSVSTLTIQRTQQEDSAVYLCASSLVGLRDSYNEQFFGPGTRLTVL.

This clone was counted once. The chain carries TRBV3-1 (or the pseudogene TRBV3-2) and TRBJ1-2; D is ambiguous. V dropped 1 base and J dropped 1 base, with 7 bases sitting between them. The CDR3 is made up of 14 amino acids. The germline V gene has CDR1 LGHDT and CDR2 YNNKEL (reference sequence). The CDR3 is CASSQGNGNYGYTF. The CDR3 bases are TGTGCCAGCAGCCAAGGCAACGGTAACTATGGCTACACCTTC.

The chain joins TRBV6-6 to TRBJ2-7, with TRBD2 matching over 7 bases. The V segment lost 7 bases and the J segment 0 bases; nucleotides outside the gene matches: 12. This CDR3 has 16 residues. Germline lookup yields CDR1 MNHNY and CDR2 SVGAGI (reference sequence). In nucleotides, the CDR3 is TGTGCCAGCACCACCACGGGGGGTAAAATCTCCTACGAGCAGTACTTC. It yields the protein CASTTTGGKISYEQYF.

In its sample, this clone was seen a few times. The CDR3 is CASSFPGQGVYEQYF. The CDR3 nucleotides are TGTGCCAGCAGCTTTCCGGGACAGGGTGTGTACGAGCAGTACTTC. The J gene is TRBJ2-7, the V gene TRBV11-2; 9 bases map to TRBD1. The germline V gene encodes CDR1 SGHAT and CDR2 FQNNGV. V was pared by 3 bases and J by 4 bases, with 7 bases of the junction left unmatched. CDR3 length: 15 residues. Filled out from reference TRBV11-2 and TRBJ2-7, the complete variable domain reads EAGVAQSPRYKIIEKRQSVAFWCNPISGHATLYWYQQILGQGPKLLIQFQNNGVVDDSQLPKDRFSAERLKGVDSTLKIQPAKLEDSAVYLCASSFPGQGVYEQYFGPGTRLTVT.

The chain has TRBV7-9 and TRBJ1-6; 8 positions match TRBD1. V dropped 5 bases and J dropped 6; count of bases not matched to a gene: 21. The germline gives CDR1 SEHNR, CDR2 FQNEAQ (reference sequence). The length of the CDR3 is 20 residues. CDR3 sequence: CASSSTYGTGGYVGNSPLHF. The CDR3 region has the DNA TGTGCCAGCAGCAGCACGTACGGGACAGGAGGTTACGTGGGTAATTCACCCCTCCACTTT.

This rearrangement joins TRBV7-6 to TRBJ2-7; 8 nucleotides match TRBD2. CDR3 length: 16 amino acids. Germline V lookup: CDR1 SGHVS, CDR2 FNYEAQ. The J segment lost 2 bases and the V segment lost 2 bases, leaving 8 bases of the junction unmatched. For the CDR3, the DNA is TGTGCCAGCAGCTTATACCCCAAGCGGGGGACCTACGAGCAGTACTTC. Residues: CASSLYPKRGTYEQYF.

The chain combines TRBV5-1 with TRBJ2-7; the match to TRBD1 covers 9 bases. Trimming removed 7 bases from V and 7 bases from J; junction bases left unmatched: 12. CDR1 and CDR2 (germline): SGHRS, YFSETQ. The CDR3 extends over 14 amino acids. CDR3 nucleotides: TGCGCCAGCTCCGGGACAGGGAAATCGTGGGAGCAGTACTTC. Amino acids: CASSGTGKSWEQYF.

The chain links TRBV29-1 to TRBJ1-1, with TRBD1 matching over 7 bases. Per the germline V gene, CDR1 is SQVTM and CDR2 is ANQGSEA. The CDR3 runs to 14 residues. V gave up 3 bases and J gave up 5 bases; unmatched junction bases: 9. The CDR3 is CSVERKGAFTEAFF. Written as DNA, the CDR3 is TGCAGCGTTGAGAGGAAGGGGGCATTTACTGAAGCTTTCTTT.

The chain joins TRBV27 to TRBJ2-6; a possible D gene is TRBD2 (5 bases). The CDR3 consists of 16 residues. The V gene's germline CDR1 is MNHEY and CDR2 SMNVEV (reference sequence). V was pared by 5 bases and J by 0 bases, with 11 bases between. CDR3 in DNA: TGTGCCAGCAGTCGTCAAGACTACTCTGGGGCCAACGTCCTGACTTTC. Its translation is CASSRQDYSGANVLTF.

In nucleotides, the CDR3 is TGTGCCAGCAGCCCCTCCGGGAGCTATGGCTACACCTTC. The encoded protein is CASSPSGSYGYTF. The rearrangement joins TRBV12-3 or TRBV12-4 to TRBJ1-2; D not certain. The CDR3 is 13 amino acids. Deletions cut 6 bases from V and 4 bases from J, with 12 bases between.

The rearrangement links TRBV12-3 or TRBV12-4 to TRBJ1-2; 9 nucleotides align to TRBD1. The junction had 4 bases not matched to a gene; V was cut back by 3 bases and J by 8 bases. The CDR3 runs 13 residues. CDR3 in amino acids: CASSLGQGGGYTF. The CDR3 DNA sequence: TGTGCCAGCAGTTTGGGACAGGGCGGAGGCTACACCTTC.

Here the CDR3 DNA reads TGTGCCAGCAGCCGGACTAGCGGAGGTCGCGAGCAGTACTTC. This encodes CASSRTSGGREQYF. This chain connects TRBV3-1 (or the pseudogene TRBV3-2) to TRBJ2-7, with 10 nucleotides matching TRBD2. This CDR3 is built from 14 residues. V shed 4 bases, J shed 6 bases, and the junction held 6 bases outside the gene matches. The germline gives CDR1 LGHDT, CDR2 YNNKEL (reference sequence).